This T cell receptor (beta chain) is from a study of a mutant IDH1 vaccine in newly diagnosed glioma. Concerning this clone: Antigen specificity is unknown.

The time point is: baseline, week 1 (first vaccination visit). The sample's treatment: pre-vaccination baseline after standard-of-care therapy. The CDR3 runs 15 residues. Findings and limits, study-wide: In roughly 93% of patients, immune responses induced by the vaccine occurred.

TCRdb's copy holds only in-frame clones and misses some; the assay was immunoSEQ multiplex PCR. The sample consists of some 16,000 clones, less than 97% of them appearing once. The sequence derives from a woman aged 18-30 years with glioma. Some clones in this sample may be carry-over from other donors' samples. Here the sequenced sample was peripheral blood mononuclear cells (PBMCs), taken from a glioma patient treated with radiotherapy, temozolomide or both. The chain links TRBV21-1 to TRBJ2-7. TRBV21-1 is labeled a pseudogene. The CDR3 loop reads CASSKSRDEPYEQYF. The DNA for the CDR3 is TGTGCCAGCAGCAAATCCCGGGACGAGCCCTACGAGCAGTACTTC.